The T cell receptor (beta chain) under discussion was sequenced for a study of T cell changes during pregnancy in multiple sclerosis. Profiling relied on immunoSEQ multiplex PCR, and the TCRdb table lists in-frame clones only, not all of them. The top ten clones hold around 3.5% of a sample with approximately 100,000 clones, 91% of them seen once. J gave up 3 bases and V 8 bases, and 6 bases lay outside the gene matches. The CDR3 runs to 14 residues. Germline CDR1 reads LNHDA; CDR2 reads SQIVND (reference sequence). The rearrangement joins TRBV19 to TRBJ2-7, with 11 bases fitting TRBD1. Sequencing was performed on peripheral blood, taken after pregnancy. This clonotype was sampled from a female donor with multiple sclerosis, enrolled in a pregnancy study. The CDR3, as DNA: TGTGCCAGTGCGTCCGGGACAGGGGGCTACGAGCAGTACTTC. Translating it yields CASASGTGGYEQYF.